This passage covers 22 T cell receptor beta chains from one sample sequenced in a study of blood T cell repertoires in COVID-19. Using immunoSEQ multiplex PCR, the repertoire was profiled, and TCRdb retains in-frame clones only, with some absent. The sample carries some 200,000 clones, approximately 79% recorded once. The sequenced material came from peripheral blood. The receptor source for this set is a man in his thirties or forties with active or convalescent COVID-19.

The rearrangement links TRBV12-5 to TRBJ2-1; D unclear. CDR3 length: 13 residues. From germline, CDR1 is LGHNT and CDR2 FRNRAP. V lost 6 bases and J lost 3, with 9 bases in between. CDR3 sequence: CASGLTLYNEQFF. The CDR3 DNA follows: TGTGCTAGTGGGCTGACACTCTACAATGAGCAGTTCTTC.

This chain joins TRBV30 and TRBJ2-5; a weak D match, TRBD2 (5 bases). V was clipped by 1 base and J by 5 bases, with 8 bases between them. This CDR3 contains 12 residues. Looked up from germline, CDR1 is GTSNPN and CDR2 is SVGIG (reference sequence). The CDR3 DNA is TGTGCCTGGAGTGACAGCGGCGAGACCCAGTACTTC. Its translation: CAWSDSGETQYF. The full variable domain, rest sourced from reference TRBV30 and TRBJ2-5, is SQTIHQWPATLVQPVGSPLSLECTVEGTSNPNLYWYRQAAGRGLQLLFYSVGIGQISSEVPQNLSASRPQDRQFILSSKKLLLSDSGFYLCAWSDSGETQYFGPGTRLLVL.

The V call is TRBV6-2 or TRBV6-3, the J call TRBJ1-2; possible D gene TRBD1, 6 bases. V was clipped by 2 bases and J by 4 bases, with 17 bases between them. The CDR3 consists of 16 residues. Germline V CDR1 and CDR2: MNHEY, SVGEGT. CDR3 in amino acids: CASSYDPAGAGYGYTF. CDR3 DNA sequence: TGTGCCAGCAGTTACGATCCGGCAGGGGCGGGCTATGGCTACACCTTC.

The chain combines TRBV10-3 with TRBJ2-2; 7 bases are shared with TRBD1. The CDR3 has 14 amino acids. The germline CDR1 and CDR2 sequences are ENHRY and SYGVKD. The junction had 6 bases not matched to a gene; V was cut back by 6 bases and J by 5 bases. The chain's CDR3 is CAISATGWTGELFF. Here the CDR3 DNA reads TGTGCCATCAGCGCGACAGGGTGGACCGGGGAGCTGTTTTTT.

The CDR3 reads CASSYSGTDEQYF. The CDR3, as DNA: TGCGCCAGCAGCTATTCCGGGACAGACGAGCAGTACTTC. The rearrangement uses TRBV5-1 and TRBJ2-7; TRBD1 matches at 7 bases. V lost 3 bases, J lost 5 bases, and 5 bases stayed unmatched. The germline V gene has CDR1 SGHRS and CDR2 YFSETQ. This CDR3 region has 13 residues.

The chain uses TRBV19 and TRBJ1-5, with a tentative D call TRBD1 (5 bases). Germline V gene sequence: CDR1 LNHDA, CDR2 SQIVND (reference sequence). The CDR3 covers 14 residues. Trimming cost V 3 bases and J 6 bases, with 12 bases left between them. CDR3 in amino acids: CASSIQLGGQPQHF. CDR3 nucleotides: TGTGCCAGTAGTATCCAGTTGGGGGGTCAGCCCCAGCATTTT.

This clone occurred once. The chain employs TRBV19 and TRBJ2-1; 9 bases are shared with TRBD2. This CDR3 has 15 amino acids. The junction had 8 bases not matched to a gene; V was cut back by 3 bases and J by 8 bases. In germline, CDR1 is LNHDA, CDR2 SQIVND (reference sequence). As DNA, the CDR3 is TGTGCCAGTAGTATGCAGATAGCGGGAGCCCATGAGCAGTTCTTC. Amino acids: CASSMQIAGAHEQFF.

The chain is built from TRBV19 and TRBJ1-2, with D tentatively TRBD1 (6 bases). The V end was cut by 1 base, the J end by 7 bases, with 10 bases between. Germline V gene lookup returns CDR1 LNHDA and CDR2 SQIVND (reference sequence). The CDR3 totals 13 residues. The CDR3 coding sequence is TGTGCCAGTAGTATAGGACAGGCGGGTGGCTACACCTTC. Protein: CASSIGQAGGYTF.

Written as DNA, the CDR3 is TGTGCCAGCAGTTTAGGACGGGGCTACGAGCAGTACGTC. Translating gives CASSLGRGYEQYV. The chain recombines TRBV12-3 or TRBV12-4 with TRBJ2-7, with D possibly TRBD2 on 5 matching bases. There are 13 residues in the CDR3. Trimming pared 1 base from V and 3 bases from J, leaving 7 bases between.

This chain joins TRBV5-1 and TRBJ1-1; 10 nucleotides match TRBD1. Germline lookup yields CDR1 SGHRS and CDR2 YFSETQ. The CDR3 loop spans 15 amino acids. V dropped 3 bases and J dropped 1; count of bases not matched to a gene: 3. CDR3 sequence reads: CASSSWTGGNTEAFF. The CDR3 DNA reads TGCGCCAGCAGCTCTTGGACAGGGGGGAACACTGAAGCTTTCTTT.

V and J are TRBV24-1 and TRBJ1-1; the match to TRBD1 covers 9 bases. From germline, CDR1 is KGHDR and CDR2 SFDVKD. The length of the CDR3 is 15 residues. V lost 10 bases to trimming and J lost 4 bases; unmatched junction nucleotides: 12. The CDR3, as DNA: TGTGCCACTAGCCCCCCTGGACAGGGGCTCACTGAAGCTTTCTTT. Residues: CATSPPGQGLTEAFF.

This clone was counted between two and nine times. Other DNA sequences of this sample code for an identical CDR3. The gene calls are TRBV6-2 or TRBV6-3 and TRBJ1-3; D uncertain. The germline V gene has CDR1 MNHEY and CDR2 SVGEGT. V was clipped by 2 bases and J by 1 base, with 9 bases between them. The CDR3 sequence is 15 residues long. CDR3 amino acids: CASSYAGGSGNTIYF. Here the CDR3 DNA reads TGTGCCAGCAGTTACGCCGGAGGGTCTGGAAACACCATATATTTT.

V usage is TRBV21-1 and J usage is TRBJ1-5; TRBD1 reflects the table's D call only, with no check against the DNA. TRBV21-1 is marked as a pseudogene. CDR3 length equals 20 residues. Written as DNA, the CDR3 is TGTGCCAGCAGCAAAGTTTGGCCGGTTTATTCGGGACAGACAAATCAGCCCCAGCATTTT. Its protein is CASSKVWPVYSGQTNQPQHF.

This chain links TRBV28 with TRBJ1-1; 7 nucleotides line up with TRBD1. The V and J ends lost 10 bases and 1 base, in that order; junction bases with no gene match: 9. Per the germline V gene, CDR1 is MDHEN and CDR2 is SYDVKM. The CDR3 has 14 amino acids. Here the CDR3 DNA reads TGTGCCACCGATCCCCCAGGGGGGAACACTGAAGCTTTCTTT. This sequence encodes CATDPPGGNTEAFF.

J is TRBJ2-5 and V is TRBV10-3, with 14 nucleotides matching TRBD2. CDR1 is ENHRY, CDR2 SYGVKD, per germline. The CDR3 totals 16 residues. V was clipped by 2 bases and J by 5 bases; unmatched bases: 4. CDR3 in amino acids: CAISEQGTSGGETQYF. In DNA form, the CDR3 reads TGTGCCATCAGTGAGCAAGGGACTAGCGGGGGCGAGACCCAGTACTTC.

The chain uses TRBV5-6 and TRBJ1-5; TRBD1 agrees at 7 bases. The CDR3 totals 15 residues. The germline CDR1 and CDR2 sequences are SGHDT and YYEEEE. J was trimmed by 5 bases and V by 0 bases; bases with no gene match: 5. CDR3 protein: CASSLGQGKDQPQHF. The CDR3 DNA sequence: TGTGCCAGCAGCTTGGGACAGGGTAAGGATCAGCCCCAGCATTTT.

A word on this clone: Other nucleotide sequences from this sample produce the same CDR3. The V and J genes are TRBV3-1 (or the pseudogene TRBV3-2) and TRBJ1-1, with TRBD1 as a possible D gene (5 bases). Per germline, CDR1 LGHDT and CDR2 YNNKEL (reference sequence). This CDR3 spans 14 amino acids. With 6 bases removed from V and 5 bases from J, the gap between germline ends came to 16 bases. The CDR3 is CASSQDTIKTEAFF. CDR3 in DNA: TGTGCCAGCAGTCAGGACACGATAAAGACTGAAGCTTTCTTT.

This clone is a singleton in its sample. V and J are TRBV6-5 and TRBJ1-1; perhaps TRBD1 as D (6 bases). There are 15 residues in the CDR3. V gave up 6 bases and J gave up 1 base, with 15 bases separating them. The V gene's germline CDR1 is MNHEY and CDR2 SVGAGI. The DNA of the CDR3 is TGTGCCAGCAGCCGAACGCCAGGGGAGAACACTGAAGCTTTCTTT. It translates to CASSRTPGENTEAFF.

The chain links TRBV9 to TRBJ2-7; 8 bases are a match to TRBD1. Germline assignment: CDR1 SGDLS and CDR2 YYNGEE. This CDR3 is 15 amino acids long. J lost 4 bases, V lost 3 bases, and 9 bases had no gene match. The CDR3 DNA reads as TGTGCCAGCAGCGATCAGGGGGCGCGTTTTTACGAGCAGTACGTC. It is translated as CASSDQGARFYEQYV.

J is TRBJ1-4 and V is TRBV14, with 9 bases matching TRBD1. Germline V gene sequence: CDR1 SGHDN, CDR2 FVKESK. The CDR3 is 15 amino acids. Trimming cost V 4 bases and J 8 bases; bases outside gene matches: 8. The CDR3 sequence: CASSRQDRGGEKLFF. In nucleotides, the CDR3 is TGTGCCAGCAGCCGACAGGACAGGGGCGGAGAAAAACTGTTTTTT.

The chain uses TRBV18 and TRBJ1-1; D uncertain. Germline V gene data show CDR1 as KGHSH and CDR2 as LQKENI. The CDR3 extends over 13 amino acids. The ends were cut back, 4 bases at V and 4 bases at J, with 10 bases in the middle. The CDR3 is CASSRGHGTEAFF. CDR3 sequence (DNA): TGTGCCAGCTCACGAGGGCATGGCACTGAAGCTTTCTTT. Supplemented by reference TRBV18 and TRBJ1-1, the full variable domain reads NAGVMQNPRHLVRRRGQEARLRCSPMKGHSHVYWYRQLPEEGLKFMVYLQKENIIDESGMPKERFSAEFPKEGPSILRIQQVVRGDSAAYFCASSRGHGTEAFFGQGTRLTVV.

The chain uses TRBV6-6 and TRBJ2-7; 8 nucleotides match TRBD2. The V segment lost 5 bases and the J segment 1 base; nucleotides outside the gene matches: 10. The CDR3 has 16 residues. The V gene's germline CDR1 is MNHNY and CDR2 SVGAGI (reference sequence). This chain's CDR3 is CASSTTGGLTSYEQYF. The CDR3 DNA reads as TGTGCCAGCAGTACTACGGGGGGGCTGACATCCTACGAGCAGTACTTC.